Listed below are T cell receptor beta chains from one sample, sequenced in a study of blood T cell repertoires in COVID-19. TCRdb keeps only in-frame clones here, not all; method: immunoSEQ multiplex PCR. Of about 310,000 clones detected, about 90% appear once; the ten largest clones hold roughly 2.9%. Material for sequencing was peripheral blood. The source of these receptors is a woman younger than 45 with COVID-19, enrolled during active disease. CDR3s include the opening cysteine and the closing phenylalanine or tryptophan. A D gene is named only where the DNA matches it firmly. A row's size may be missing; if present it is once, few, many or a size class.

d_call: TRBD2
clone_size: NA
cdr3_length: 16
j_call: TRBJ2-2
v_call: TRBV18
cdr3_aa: CASSPPSGWGTGELFF
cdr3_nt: TGTGCCAGCTCACCCCCTAGCGGATGGGGCACCGGGGAGCTGTTTTTT

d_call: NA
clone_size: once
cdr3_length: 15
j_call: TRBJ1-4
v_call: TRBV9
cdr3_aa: CASSGGGSAGEKLFF
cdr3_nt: TGTGCCAGCAGCGGGGGAGGAAGCGCGGGGGAAAAACTGTTTTTT

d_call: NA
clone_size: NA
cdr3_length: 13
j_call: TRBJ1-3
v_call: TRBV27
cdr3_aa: CASSFQFGNTIYF
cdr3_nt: TGTGCCAGCAGTTTTCAATTCGGAAACACCATATATTTT

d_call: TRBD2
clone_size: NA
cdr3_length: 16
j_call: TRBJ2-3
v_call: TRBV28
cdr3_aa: CASSPGGAGVWDTQYF
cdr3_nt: TGTGCCAGCAGCCCAGGAGGGGCGGGAGTGTGGGATACGCAGTATTTT

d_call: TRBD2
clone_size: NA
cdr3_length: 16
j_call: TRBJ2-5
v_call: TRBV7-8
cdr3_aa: CASSSPAGLAMETQYF
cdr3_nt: TGTGCCAGCAGCTCACCCGCGGGACTAGCAATGGAGACCCAGTACTTC

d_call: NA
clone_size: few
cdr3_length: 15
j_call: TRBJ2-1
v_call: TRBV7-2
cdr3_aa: CASSLVAGKYNEQFF
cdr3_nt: TGTGCCAGCAGCTTAGTCGCGGGAAAATACAATGAGCAGTTCTTC

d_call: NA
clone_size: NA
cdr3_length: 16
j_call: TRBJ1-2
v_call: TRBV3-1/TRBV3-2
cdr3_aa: CASSQESWGPNYGYTF
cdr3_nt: TGTGCCAGCAGCCAAGAGTCCTGGGGCCCCAACTATGGCTACACCTTC

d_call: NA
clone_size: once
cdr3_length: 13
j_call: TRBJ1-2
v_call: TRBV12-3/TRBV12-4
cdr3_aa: CASRGTVSYGYTF
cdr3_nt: TGTGCCAGCAGGGGTACAGTGAGCTATGGCTACACCTTC

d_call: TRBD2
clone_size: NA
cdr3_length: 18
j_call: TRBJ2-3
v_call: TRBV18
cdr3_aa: CASSRSSGLATSTDTQYF
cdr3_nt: TGTGCCAGCTCTCGGAGTAGCGGACTAGCGACTAGCACAGATACGCAGTATTTT

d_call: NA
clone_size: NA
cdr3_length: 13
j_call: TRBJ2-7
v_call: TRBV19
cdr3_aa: CASRTDRTSEQYF
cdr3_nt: TGTGCCAGTAGGACCGACAGAACGTCCGAGCAGTACTTC

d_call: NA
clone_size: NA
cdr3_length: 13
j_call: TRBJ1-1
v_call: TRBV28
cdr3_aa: CASSTGSRTEAFF
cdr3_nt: TGTGCCAGCAGCACAGGGAGTCGGACTGAAGCTTTCTTT

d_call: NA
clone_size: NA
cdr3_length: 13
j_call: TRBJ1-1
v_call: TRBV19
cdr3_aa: CASRFSRDTEAFF
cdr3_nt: TGTGCCAGTAGATTTAGCAGGGACACTGAAGCTTTCTTT

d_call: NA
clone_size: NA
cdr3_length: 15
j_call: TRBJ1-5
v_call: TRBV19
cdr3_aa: CASSIPGQGSQPQHF
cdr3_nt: TGTGCCAGTAGTATCCCGGGCCAGGGGTCTCAGCCCCAGCATTTT

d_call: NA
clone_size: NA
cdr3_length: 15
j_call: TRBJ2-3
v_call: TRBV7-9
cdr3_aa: CASSLVFAGTDTQYF
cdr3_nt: TGTGCCAGCAGCTTAGTGTTTGCGGGGACAGATACGCAGTATTTT

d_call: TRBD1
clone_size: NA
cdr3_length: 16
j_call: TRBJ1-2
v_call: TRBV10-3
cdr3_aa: CAISDQGAFLDYGYTF
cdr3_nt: TGTGCCATCAGTGACCAGGGGGCCTTTTTGGACTATGGCTACACCTTC

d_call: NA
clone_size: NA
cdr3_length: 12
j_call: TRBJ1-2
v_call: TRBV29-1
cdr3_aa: CSVVAVNYGYTF
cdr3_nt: TGCAGCGTTGTAGCGGTGAACTATGGCTACACCTTC

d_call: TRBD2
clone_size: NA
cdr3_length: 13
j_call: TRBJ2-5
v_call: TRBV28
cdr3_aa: CASRLAGKETQYF
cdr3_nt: TGTGCCAGCCGACTAGCGGGTAAAGAGACCCAGTACTTC

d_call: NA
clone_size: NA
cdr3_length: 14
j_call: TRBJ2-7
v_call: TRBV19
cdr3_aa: CASSMTGFSYEQYF
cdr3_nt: TGTGCCAGTAGTATGACAGGTTTCTCCTACGAGCAGTACTTC

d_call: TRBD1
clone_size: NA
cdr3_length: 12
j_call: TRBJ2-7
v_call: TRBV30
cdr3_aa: CAWSPQGYEQYF
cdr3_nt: TGTGCCTGGAGTCCACAGGGGTACGAGCAGTACTTC

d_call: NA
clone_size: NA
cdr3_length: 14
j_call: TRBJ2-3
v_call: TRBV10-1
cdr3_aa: CASSDQGYTDTQYF
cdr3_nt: TGCGCCAGCAGTGATCAGGGCTACACAGATACGCAGTATTTT

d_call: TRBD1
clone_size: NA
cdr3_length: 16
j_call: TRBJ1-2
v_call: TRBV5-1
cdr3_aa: CASTLSPRDSLSGYTF
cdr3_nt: TGCGCCAGCACCCTGTCTCCCCGGGACAGTTTAAGTGGCTACACCTTC

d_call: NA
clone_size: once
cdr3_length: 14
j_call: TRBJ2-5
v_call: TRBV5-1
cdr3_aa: CASSLSGNQETQYF
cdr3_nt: TGCGCCAGCAGCTTGTCAGGGAACCAAGAGACCCAGTACTTC